The following is a T cell receptor beta chain sequence with its context. The antigen it binds to is not known. Per-base qualities were not stored, and no clone one base away is much larger. The data derive from a study of cytomegalovirus exposure and HLA in healthy donors (dated by TCRdb to about 2017). A note on the overall study: An earlier analysis of a few hundred of the donors reported under 300 Gb of sequence data and 117 million unique TCR beta sequences obtained from around 170 million T cells. An early release covering 550 to 700 HLA-typed donors comprised 250 to 350 gigabases of sequencing data and tens of millions of unique TCR sequences. The genetic ancestry cluster associated with self-reported Caucasian donors included roughly 84% of the roughly 380 genotyped donors. The aim of the study was to test whether cataloging public T cell receptors could identify signatures of past pathogen exposure. The study used immunosequencing to profile the T cell repertoires of more than 650 subjects and linked those repertoires to cytomegalovirus serostatus. Besides the first cohort of some 670 subjects, a separate validation cohort made up of 120 different subjects was used. The study combined high-throughput TCR immunosequencing, statistical association of individual TCRs with disease status, and machine learning to predict cytomegalovirus infection status. To study patterns of TCR occurrence, a later analysis re-analyzed previously published TCR beta repertoires from 550 to 800 donors and added high-resolution HLA genotyping. Rather than drawing on any new phenotypic data, the later analysis identified candidate immune exposures from TCR beta sequences and the way those sequences occurred across donors. An earlier analysis of 450 to 750 of the donors used high-throughput TCR beta sequencing to judge whether each TCR beta V gene segment behaved as functional or pseudogenic. Donor age, sex, ethnicity and CMV serostatus were collected together with the repertoire data. In a later genetic analysis, genome-wide SNP genotypes for about 55% of the 666 donors were used, and that subset was treated as a discovery cohort. All discovery cohort repertoires had been generated on a single sequencing platform. HLA typing covered class I and class II loci at four-digit resolution. Typing coverage varied by locus: about 629-630 donors for A, B, C, DRB1 and DQB1; roughly 520 for DQA1; 600 to 610 for DPA1; approximately 490 for DPB1. Roughly 5 DR-DQ haplotypes were treated as single units for association and clustering because of strong linkage in the cohort. Among 300 to 500 genotyped donors of the cohort, an average of around 250,000 unique TCR beta nucleotide sequences was sequenced per donor, of which about 18% were non-productive. Study-wide findings and limitations: In a later analysis, most CMV-associated TCR beta chains were found to appear HLA-restricted, with HLA associations seemingly driven largely by CMV exposure. Across donors, most TCR sequences were observed very rarely, whereas some public TCRs were present in many individuals. A further reported finding was that TCR beta sequences accurately predicted the HLA-A and HLA-B alleles for most subjects in the first cohort. Cytomegalovirus status was reported to be diagnosed by the classifier with high specificity and sensitivity in both the original and validation cohorts. Some IMGT-functional V segments, including TRBV6-2 and TRBV6-3, could not be told apart with the 87-base-pair reads, so those segments were excluded. A later genetic analysis associated a missense DCLRE1C variant with V-gene and J-gene trimming of TCR beta chains, and an independent cohort replicated the association. Because HLA typing was unavailable for some donors at each locus, only the typed subset was used in association tests. In vitro tests confirmed that three of the cytomegalovirus-associated TCR beta chains recognize cytomegalovirus antigens. In this cohort, only TCR beta chains were sequenced, and detectable features were limited by the absence of alpha or paired-chain data. Assigning TCR associations to individual alleles was difficult when HLA alleles, especially DR and DQ, strongly co-occurred. According to the authors, the approach could potentially be generalized to other disease states and immunological phenotypes. In a later analysis, the rate of TCR association differed among HLA loci, with DRB1 alleles having the most associated TCRs and HLA-C alleles having the fewest. For the cohort, immune exposure information was limited to CMV serostatus. The study listed 164 TCR beta chains as associated with cytomegalovirus. In a later analysis, several top co-occurrence clusters were reported to appear linked to parvovirus B19, influenza, CMV and Epstein-Barr virus. In a later analysis, HLA-associated TCR beta chains showed more clonal expansion and lower generation probabilities than non-associated chains that were equally common. The presence/absence analyses assumed that sequencing depth was roughly uniform across donors, and that assumption may not be true. Over 15 rarely observed V segments, including chromosome 9 orphons, were excluded from the earlier analysis of approximately 500 of the donors because counts were too low. A cluster of highly shared sequence variants was judged likely to be a technical artifact of the sequencing pipeline. Broadly in line with IMGT annotations, most TCR beta V segments showed up in productive rearrangements about 87% or about 30% of the time in an earlier analysis of 450 to 750 of the donors. Linkage disequilibrium might explain the correlated functional status among segregating V segments, but an unknown experimental factor could not be ruled out. In a later genetic analysis, fewer N-insertions in productive TCRs were reported among donors in an Asian-associated ancestry cluster than the roughly 700-donor mean. At a false discovery rate of 0.05, a later analysis linked 16,951 TCR beta sequences to specific HLA alleles.

Library generation was performed with the immunoSEQ multiplex PCR assay. For the multiplex PCR, a mixture combining 60 forward primers for TCR Vbeta segments and 13 reverse primers for TCR Jbeta segments was used. Amplification of the CDR3 region of rearranged TCR beta genes was performed with a multiplex PCR assay on genomic DNA. The Illumina HiSeq System was used to sequence the amplified TCR beta libraries as 87-base-pair reads. Per the source publication's procedure: A later analysis counted some 74 million unique TCR beta chains across the 500 to 850 repertoires, and some 11 million of these chains were shared by at least two donors. Raw reads were error-corrected and collapsed into unique sequences by a nearest-neighbor algorithm in which closely related sequences were merged to remove PCR and sequencing errors. V, D and J gene segments were assigned by aligning CDR3 sequences to IMGT reference sequences. For a sequence to be retained, a match of at least six nucleotides was required to both a V gene segment and a J gene segment. Rearrangements were classified as productive when the CDR3 lacked stop codons and remained in frame with V and J, and all other rearrangements were classified as non-productive. CDR3 was defined by IMGT convention, running from the second conserved V-encoded cysteine to the conserved J-encoded phenylalanine. The earlier analysis of 587 of the donors excluded any sequence lacking an unambiguous match to a single V gene segment. An earlier analysis of a few hundred of the donors classified V segments as functional when productive rearrangements were above 56.7% and as segregating when the standard deviation between donors was above 5%. A statistical classification framework was built for diagnosing cytomegalovirus status from the catalog of TCR beta chain sequences. V and J gene assignment, in a later analysis, came from comparing TCR nucleotide sequences with IMGT/GENE-DB human TR gene sequences. Using the TCRdist pipeline, a later analysis assigned CDR3 sequences along with most-parsimonious VDJ recombination scenarios. In a later analysis, each TCR beta chain was defined by its CDR3 amino acid sequence together with its V-gene family, and reads without a unique V-gene family were excluded. As a way to deal with suspected cross-contamination and a sequencing artifact, a later analysis dropped 500 to 700 nucleotide sequences that were highly shared and had low generation probability. In a later analysis, a clonal expansion index was calculated for each public chain from normalized within-repertoire ranks of inferred template counts. A later analysis computed generation probabilities with a VDJ recombination model fitted to out-of-frame rearrangements, and checked the results against IGoR. A later analysis scored TCR-TCR, TCR-HLA and TCR-CMV co-occurrence with hypergeometric tests, applying a repertoire-size bias correction to TCR pairs. A later analysis estimated false discovery rates by permuting HLA or CMV assignments 20 times. In a later analysis, co-occurring TCRs were grouped using DBSCAN, and TCRdist sequence similarity was added for clustering within HLA-allele-positive subsets. Co-occurrence clustering excluded repertoires with fewer than 30,000 or more than 120,000 public chains, plus five with anomalous nucleotide sharing. The table was pulled from immuneACCESS by TCRdb, which kept in-frame rearrangements only. Such tables lose some clones; where checked, under half of the loss comes from unresolved V genes, and the rest has no known cause. The DNA gave D and trimming, while V, J and clone size come from that table. The sample data list about 160,000 clones, and 65% to 85% of these were observed just once. The biggest ten clones account for approximately 0.8% of the sample.

In total, roughly 670 healthy bone marrow donors made up the cohort. Cohort members were all nominally healthy when sampled, although unrecorded immune exposures were likely present. The donor tested CMV seronegative and was one of the 352 seronegative cohort members. Every donor gave a peripheral blood sample, and the peripheral blood mononuclear cells from that sample were used for TCR beta sequencing. Genomic DNA extraction from the blood cell samples was performed with the Qiagen DNeasy Blood Extraction Kit. The CDR3 starts with the cysteine, ends with the phenylalanine, and has 12 residues. Only CDR3 DNA remains: 36 bases, in frame from the first base. Taken from the germline V gene, the CDR1 and CDR2 loops are SGDLS and YYNGEE. Trimming removed 3 bases from V and 0 bases from J, leaving 2 bases between the germline ends.

The sample comprised PBMCs. The sequence joins TRBV9 to TRBJ2-3; the D gene cannot be named for sure. The source is a woman younger than 30 in good health and CMV-seronegative. The sequenced DNA is TGTGCCAGCAGCGCGAGCACAGATACGCAGTATTTT. It codes for CASSASTDTQYF.